This T cell receptor (beta chain) was captured in a study of beta chain features in type 1 diabetes. General study findings and limits: Shorter TCRB CDR3s, moderately but significantly so, marked every one of the four CD4+ subsets in Type 1 diabetes patients. Reads derived from cDNA could over-represent cells showing high TCR expression.

V dropped 5 bases and J dropped 10 bases, with 15 bases sitting between them. Germline CDR1 MNHEY, CDR2 SVGAGI. CDR3 length: 13 amino acids. Expressed TCRB transcripts were sequenced, since all the RNA that had been isolated was reverse transcribed. The repertoire was sequenced with immunoSEQ multiplex PCR; TCRdb's copy has only in-frame clones and lacks some. The sample has 160,000 or so clones, 7.5% to 9.5% seen once. The sample holds a few counts of this clone. Antigen specificity is unknown. CD45RO/CCR7/CD25/CD127/CD95/CD27 staining was used to isolate CD4+ naive, central memory, regulatory and stem cell-like memory cells by sorting.

Sequencing was performed on central memory CD4+ T cells from blood. The gene calls are TRBV6-5 and TRBJ2-1; no clear D gene. This receptor was taken from a young woman with type 1 diabetes. CDR3 DNA: TGTGCCAGCAGTAGACCCCCCGGGTGGGAGCAGTTCTTC. Amino acids: CASSRPPGWEQFF.